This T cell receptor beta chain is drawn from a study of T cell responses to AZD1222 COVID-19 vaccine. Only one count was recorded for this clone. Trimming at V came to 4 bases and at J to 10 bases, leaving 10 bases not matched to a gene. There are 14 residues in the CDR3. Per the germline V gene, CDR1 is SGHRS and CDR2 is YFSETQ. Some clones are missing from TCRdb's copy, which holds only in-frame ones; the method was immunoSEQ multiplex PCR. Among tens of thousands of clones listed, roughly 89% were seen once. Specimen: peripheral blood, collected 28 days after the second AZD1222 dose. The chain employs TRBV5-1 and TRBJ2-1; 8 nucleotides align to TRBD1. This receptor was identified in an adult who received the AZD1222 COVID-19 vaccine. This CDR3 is CASSAGGGGEEQFF. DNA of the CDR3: TGCGCCAGCAGCGCAGGGGGCGGAGGTGAGGAGCAGTTCTTC.